Presented here are 25 T cell receptor beta chains from one specimen sequenced in a study of a mutant IDH1 vaccine in newly diagnosed glioma. Stated time point: baseline, week 1 (first vaccination visit). The treatment is: pre-vaccination baseline after standard-of-care therapy. The data were produced by immunoSEQ multiplex PCR, yet TCRdb's version contains in-frame clones alone and is incomplete. The sample includes 85,000 to 100,000 clones, 80% to 90% of them seen just once. The specimen comprised PBMCs, sampled from a glioma patient treated with radiotherapy, temozolomide or both. These TCRs come from a woman aged 45-59 years with glioma.

The chain carries TRBV27 and TRBJ1-2; possibly TRBD1 for D (5 bases). CDR1 and CDR2 from the germline V gene are MNHEY and SMNVEV (reference sequence). The V and J ends lost 7 bases and 3 bases respectively, with 21 bases between them. This CDR3 spans 16 amino acids. The CDR3 nucleotides are TGTGCCAGCACTCAAACGGGCAGGGCGAGGTACTATGGCTACACCTTC. Translated, it gives CASTQTGRARYYGYTF.

This clone was counted a single time. This chain joins TRBV5-4 and TRBJ1-1, with D uncertain. The ends were cut back, 0 bases at V and 1 base at J, with 10 bases in the middle. CDR3 length: 15 residues. Germline V gives CDR1 SGHNT, CDR2 YYREEE (reference sequence). The CDR3 bases are TGTGCCAGCAGCTTGGGGGGAGAGCGGAACACTGAAGCTTTCTTT. It codes for CASSLGGERNTEAFF.

This rearrangement joins TRBV10-3 to TRBJ2-1; 13 nucleotides line up with TRBD2. The germline V gene encodes CDR1 ENHRY and CDR2 SYGVKD. The CDR3 length is 16 residues. Trimming took 4 bases from V and 7 from J; bases not matched to a gene: 7. This CDR3 is CAISGTSGRAWNEQFF. The DNA of the CDR3 is TGTGCCATCAGTGGCACTAGCGGGAGGGCATGGAATGAGCAGTTCTTC.

This chain joins TRBV4-2 and TRBJ2-2; 7 bases are a match to TRBD1. Germline values: CDR1 LGHNA, CDR2 YNFKEQ. The CDR3 has 14 amino acids. J was trimmed by 5 bases and V by 1 base; bases with no gene match: 1. CDR3 in amino acids: CASSQGRGTGELFF. CDR3 sequence (DNA): TGTGCCAGCAGCCAAGGCAGGGGGACCGGGGAGCTGTTTTTT.

V gene TRBV10-3 combines with J gene TRBJ2-3, with D hard to call. Deletions cut 2 bases from V and 0 bases from J, with 9 bases between. The CDR3 is 15 amino acids. Germline CDR1 and CDR2: ENHRY and SYGVKD. The CDR3 here is CAISETPPSTDTQYF. The CDR3 nucleotides read TGTGCCATCAGTGAGACCCCCCCTAGCACAGATACGCAGTATTTT.

The chain joins TRBV6-6 to TRBJ2-1; maybe TRBD2 (5 bases). Germline CDR1 reads MNHNY; CDR2 reads SVGAGI (reference sequence). The germline V and J ends were trimmed by 6 bases and 0 bases, with 12 bases remaining between them. The CDR3 has 15 residues. In DNA, the CDR3 is TGTGCCAGCAGCCCTACTAGGAGCTCCTACAATGAGCAGTTCTTC. Protein product: CASSPTRSSYNEQFF.

The chain employs TRBV18 and TRBJ2-1; TRBD1 aligns across 7 bases. CDR1 and CDR2 from the germline V gene are KGHSH and LQKENI. The CDR3 spans 14 residues. The V gene end was trimmed by 3 bases and the J gene end by 5 bases; junction bases not matched to a gene: 4. CDR3 sequence reads: CASSPSGTDNEQFF. The CDR3 nucleotides read TGTGCCAGCTCACCTTCCGGGACAGACAATGAGCAGTTCTTC.

This chain joins TRBV18 and TRBJ2-3; 7 bases agree with TRBD1. The CDR3 length is 15 residues. Germline lookup yields CDR1 KGHSH and CDR2 LQKENI. The ends lost 3 bases at V and 5 bases at J; junction bases unmatched: 8. The CDR3 nucleotides are TGTGCCAGCTCACCCCTACAGAGGGGGCAAGATACGCAGTATTTT. Translation: CASSPLQRGQDTQYF. Using reference TRBV18 and TRBJ2-3 for the parts outside the CDR3, the full variable domain is NAGVMQNPRHLVRRRGQEARLRCSPMKGHSHVYWYRQLPEEGLKFMVYLQKENIIDESGMPKERFSAEFPKEGPSILRIQQVVRGDSAAYFCASSPLQRGQDTQYFGPGTRLTVL.

This clone was seen just once. This sequence joins TRBV27 and TRBJ2-5; tentatively, D is TRBD1 (5 bases). Trimming took 7 bases from V and 4 from J, leaving 10 bases between them. This CDR3 is 12 amino acids long. Per germline, CDR1 MNHEY and CDR2 SMNVEV (reference sequence). Here the CDR3 reads CASKKRGETQYF. As DNA, the CDR3 is TGTGCCAGCAAGAAAAGGGGAGAGACCCAGTACTTC.

The chain is built from TRBV7-8 and TRBJ2-7; D uncertain. Between the trimmed V and J ends, which lost 2 bases and 7 bases, there was a span of 9 bases. The CDR3 covers 12 residues. Germline CDR1 is SGHVS and CDR2 is FQNEAQ. CDR3 in amino acids: CASSLRFGEQYF. The CDR3 nucleotides read TGTGCCAGCAGCTTAAGGTTCGGGGAGCAGTACTTC.

The rearrangement joins TRBV2 to TRBJ1-6; possible D gene TRBD1, 5 bases. The V end was cut by 7 bases, the J end by 7 bases, with 11 bases between. The CDR3 covers 13 residues. The germline gives CDR1 SNHLY, CDR2 FYNNEI. Here the CDR3 reads CASTETGNSPLHF. For the CDR3, the DNA is TGTGCCAGCACCGAAACAGGAAATTCACCCCTCCACTTT. The full variable domain, rest sourced from reference TRBV2 and TRBJ1-6, is EPEVTQTPSHQVTQMGQEVILRCVPISNHLYFYWYRQILGQKVEFLVSFYNNEISEKSEIFDDQFSVERPDGSNFTLKIRSTKLEDSAMYFCASTETGNSPLHFGNGTRLTVT.

V gene TRBV28 combines with J gene TRBJ2-7; TRBD2 might be the D (6 bases). Germline V gene lookup returns CDR1 MDHEN and CDR2 SYDVKM. The V end lost 3 bases, the J end lost 3 bases, and 15 bases lay between the germline ends. CDR3 length equals 15 residues. This chain's CDR3 is CASSFATDGGYEQYF. The CDR3 DNA is TGTGCCAGCAGTTTCGCAACAGACGGGGGCTACGAGCAGTACTTC.

The CDR3 bases are TGTGCCACATCCCTCAGCTCTGGAAACACCATATATTTT. This translates into CATSLSSGNTIYF. The chain employs TRBV7-9 and TRBJ1-3; D is unclear. CDR3 size: 13 residues. Trimming took 10 bases from V and 0 from J, leaving 10 bases between them. Germline lookup yields CDR1 SEHNR and CDR2 FQNEAQ (reference sequence).

The gene calls are TRBV14 and TRBJ2-7; 7 positions match TRBD1. Germline lookup yields CDR1 SGHDN and CDR2 FVKESK. The CDR3 runs 14 residues. The V gene end was trimmed by 5 bases and the J gene end by 2 bases; junction bases not matched to a gene: 6. The CDR3 protein is CASSDDRVPYEQYF. The CDR3, as DNA: TGTGCCAGCAGCGATGACAGGGTGCCCTACGAGCAGTACTTC.

This chain connects TRBV6-4 to TRBJ1-3; D is ambiguous. Germline V CDR1 and CDR2: MRHNA, SNTAGT. The CDR3 is 11 residues long. The V end was cut by 5 bases, the J end by 6 bases, with 5 bases between. The CDR3 loop is CASSPENTIYF. In DNA, the CDR3 is TGTGCCAGCAGTCCAGAAAACACCATATATTTT.

The rearrangement uses TRBV7-3 and TRBJ2-3; 7 nucleotides align to TRBD2. Trimming cost V 4 bases and J 1 base; bases outside gene matches: 8. Germline V CDR1 and CDR2: SGHTA, FQGTGA. This CDR3 has 16 amino acids. Here the CDR3 DNA reads TGTGCCAGCAGCTCCTCTGTCGCGGGAGGCACAGATACGCAGTATTTT. Protein sequence: CASSSSVAGGTDTQYF.

The chain employs TRBV7-9 and TRBJ2-7; D not resolved. The V end lost 5 bases, the J end lost 2 bases, and 16 bases lay between the germline ends. The CDR3 loop spans 15 amino acids. Germline loops: CDR1 SEHNR, CDR2 FQNEAQ (reference sequence). The CDR3 is CASSPRKAEAYEQYF. The CDR3 coding sequence is TGTGCCAGCAGCCCACGGAAGGCGGAAGCCTACGAGCAGTACTTC.

The rearrangement uses TRBV6-5 and TRBJ2-7; tentatively, D is TRBD2 (6 bases). CDR3 size: 14 residues. V lost 7 bases and J lost 5, with 18 bases in between. In germline, CDR1 is MNHEY, CDR2 SVGAGI. CDR3 sequence: CASNPSRGLHEQYF. The CDR3 DNA follows: TGTGCCAGCAACCCGAGCCGGGGACTGCACGAGCAGTACTTC.

V gene TRBV30 combines with J gene TRBJ2-5, with a weak D call TRBD1 (6 bases). V lost 0 bases to trimming and J lost 4 bases, with 15 bases between them. CDR1 is GTSNPN, CDR2 SVGIG, per germline (reference sequence). The CDR3 spans 15 residues. In DNA form, the CDR3 reads TGTGCCTGGAGTGTGAGGGGACAACCCCGAGAGACCCAGTACTTC. This sequence encodes CAWSVRGQPRETQYF.

The V call is TRBV5-6, the J call TRBJ1-2; D not resolved. In germline, CDR1 is SGHDT, CDR2 YYEEEE. The CDR3 runs to 14 residues. The V end lost 7 bases, the J end lost 4 bases, and 17 bases lay between the germline ends. The CDR3 DNA is TGTGCCAGCTTGCCGATGCGTCTAGGCTATGGCTACACCTTC. Translation gives CASLPMRLGYGYTF. The variable domain in full, with the rest retrieved from reference TRBV5-6 and TRBJ1-2, is DAGVTQSPTHLIKTRGQQVTLRCSPKSGHDTVSWYQQALGQGPQFIFQYYEEEERQRGNFPDRFSGHQFPNYSSELNVNALLLGDSALYLCASLPMRLGYGYTFGSGTRLTVV.

CDR3 in amino acids: CASCFEQYLQETQYF. The CDR3 DNA sequence: TGCGCCAGCTGTTTTGAACAGTACTTACAAGAGACCCAGTACTTC. The gene calls are TRBV5-1 and TRBJ2-5; D remains ambiguous. Trimming stripped 7 bases from V and 2 bases from J, with 18 bases between. Germline V gives CDR1 SGHRS, CDR2 YFSETQ. The CDR3 is 15 amino acids.

V gene TRBV2 combines with J gene TRBJ2-7, with 8 bases lining up with TRBD1. CDR3 size: 15 residues. Germline lookup yields CDR1 SNHLY and CDR2 FYNNEI. J lost 7 bases, V lost 8 bases, and 16 bases had no gene match. CDR3 amino acids: CASASGQAGLPEQYF. As DNA, the CDR3 is TGTGCCAGCGCCTCGGGACAGGCCGGACTCCCTGAGCAGTACTTC.

V and J are TRBV29-1 and TRBJ2-6, with D perhaps given as TRBD1 or TRBD2 (6 bases each). V lost 6 bases, J lost 4 bases, and 13 bases lay in between. The CDR3 consists of 14 residues. Germline loops: CDR1 SQVTM, CDR2 ANQGSEA. CDR3 protein: CSVAGGAGANVLTF. As DNA, the CDR3 is TGCAGCGTGGCCGGGGGCGCGGGGGCCAACGTCCTGACTTTC.

This chain uses TRBV30 with TRBJ1-1; the match to TRBD1 covers 12 bases. Trimming cost V 3 bases and J 0 bases; bases outside gene matches: 8. This CDR3 has 17 amino acids. Germline CDR1 and CDR2: GTSNPN and SVGIG (reference sequence). The CDR3 here is CAWSGRDRGRLNTEAFF. In DNA, the CDR3 is TGTGCCTGGAGCGGGCGGGACAGGGGGCGTCTGAACACTGAAGCTTTCTTT.

The chain carries TRBV6-1 and TRBJ1-1; no reliable D call. V lost 3 bases, J lost 1 base, and 6 bases lay in between. The CDR3 covers 13 residues. From germline, CDR1 is MNHNS and CDR2 SASEGT. The CDR3 loop reads CASSDRANTEAFF. The CDR3 coding sequence is TGTGCCAGCAGTGACAGAGCGAACACTGAAGCTTTCTTT.